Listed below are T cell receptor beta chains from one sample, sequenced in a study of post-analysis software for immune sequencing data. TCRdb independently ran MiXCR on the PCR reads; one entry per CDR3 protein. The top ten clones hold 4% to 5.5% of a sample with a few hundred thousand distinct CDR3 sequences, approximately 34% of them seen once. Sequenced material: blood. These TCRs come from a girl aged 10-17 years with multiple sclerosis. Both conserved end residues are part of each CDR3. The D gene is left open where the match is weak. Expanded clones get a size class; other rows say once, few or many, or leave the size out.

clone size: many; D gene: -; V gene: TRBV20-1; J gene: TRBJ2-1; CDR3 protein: CSARDLTRTYNEQFF; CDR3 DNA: TGCAGTGCTAGAGATTTGACTAGGACCTACAATGAGCAGTTCTTC
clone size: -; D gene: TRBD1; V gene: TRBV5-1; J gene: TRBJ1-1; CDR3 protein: CASSQRPGQSNTEAFF; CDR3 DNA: TGCGCCAGCAGCCAACGCCCGGGACAGTCGAACACTGAAGCTTTCTTT
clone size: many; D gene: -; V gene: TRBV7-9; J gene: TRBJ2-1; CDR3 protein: CASSLAERADNEQFF; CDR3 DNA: TGTGCCAGCAGCTTAGCGGAGCGAGCGGACAATGAGCAGTTCTTC
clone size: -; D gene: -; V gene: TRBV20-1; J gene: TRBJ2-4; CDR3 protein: CSARESRENIQYF; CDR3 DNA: TGCAGTGCTAGAGAAAGCAGGGAAAACATTCAGTACTTC
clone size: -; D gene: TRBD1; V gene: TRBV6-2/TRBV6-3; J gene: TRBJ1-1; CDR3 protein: CASSYKRQGRGNTEAFF; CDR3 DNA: TGTGCCAGCAGTTACAAACGACAGGGGAGGGGGAACACTGAAGCTTTCTTT
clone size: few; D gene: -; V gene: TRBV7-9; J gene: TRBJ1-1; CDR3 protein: CASEQGNMNTEAFF; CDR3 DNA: TGTGCCAGCGAGCAGGGGAACATGAACACTGAAGCTTTCTTT
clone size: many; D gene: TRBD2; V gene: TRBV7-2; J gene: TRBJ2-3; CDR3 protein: CASSLAGGSTDTQYF; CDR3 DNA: TGCGCCAGCTCACTAGCGGGGGGTTCCACAGATACGCAGTATTTT
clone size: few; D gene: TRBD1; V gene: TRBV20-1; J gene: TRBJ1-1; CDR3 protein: CSARRDSMNTEAFF; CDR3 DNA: TGCAGTGCCAGGCGGGACAGTATGAACACTGAAGCTTTCTTT
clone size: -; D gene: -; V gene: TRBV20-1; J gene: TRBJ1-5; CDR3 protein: CSARAEAPNSNQPQHF; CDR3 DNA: TGCAGTGCTAGGGCCGAGGCACCCAATAGCAATCAGCCCCAGCATTTT
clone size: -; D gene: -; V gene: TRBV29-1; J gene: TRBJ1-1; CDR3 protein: CSIVRGAVAPEAFF; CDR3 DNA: TGCAGCATTGTACGGGGGGCCGTGGCCCCAGAAGCTTTCTTT
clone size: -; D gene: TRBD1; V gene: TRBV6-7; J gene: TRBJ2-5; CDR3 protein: CASTKQGQGDLPQYF; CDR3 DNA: TGTGCCAGCACCAAGCAGGGACAGGGGGATCTACCGCAGTACTTC
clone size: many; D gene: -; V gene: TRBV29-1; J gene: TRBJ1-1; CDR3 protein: CSVEGNTEAFF; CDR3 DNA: TGCAGCGTTGAAGGCAACACTGAAGCTTTCTTT
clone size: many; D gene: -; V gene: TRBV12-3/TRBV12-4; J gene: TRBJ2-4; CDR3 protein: CASSLGPGGNIQYF; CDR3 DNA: TGTGCCAGCAGTTTAGGGCCAGGCGGGAACATTCAGTACTTC
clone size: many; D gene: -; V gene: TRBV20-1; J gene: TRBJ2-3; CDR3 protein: CSASRGSTDTQYF; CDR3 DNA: TGCAGTGCTAGTCGGGGGAGCACAGATACGCAGTATTTT
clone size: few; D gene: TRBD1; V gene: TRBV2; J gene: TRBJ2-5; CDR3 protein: CASSDRQGPPNPQYF; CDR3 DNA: TGTGCCAGCAGCGATCGACAGGGCCCGCCGAACCCCCAGTACTTC
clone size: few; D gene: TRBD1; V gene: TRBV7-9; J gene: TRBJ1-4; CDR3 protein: CASSPDRRNEKLFF; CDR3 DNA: TGTGCCAGCAGCCCGGACAGGCGGAATGAAAAACTGTTTTTT
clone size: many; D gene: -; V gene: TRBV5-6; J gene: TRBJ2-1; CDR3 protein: CASSLGQFYNEQFF; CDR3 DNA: TGTGCCAGCAGCTTGGGACAGTTCTACAATGAGCAGTTCTTC
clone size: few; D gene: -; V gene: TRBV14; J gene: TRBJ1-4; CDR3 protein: CASSQGTGWRDEKLFF; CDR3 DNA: TGTGCCAGCAGCCAAGGAACAGGGTGGAGGGATGAAAAACTGTTTTTT
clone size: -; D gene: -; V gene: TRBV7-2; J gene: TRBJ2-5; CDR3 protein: CASSLDSGPGKEQYF; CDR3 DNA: TGTGCCAGCAGCTTAGATAGCGGCCCAGGGAAAGAGCAGTACTTC
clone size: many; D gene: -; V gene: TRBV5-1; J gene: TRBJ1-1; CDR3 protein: CASSLAGDSPTSSAFF; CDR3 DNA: TGCGCCAGCAGCTTGGCCGGTGACTCGCCCACTTCTTCGGCTTTCTTT
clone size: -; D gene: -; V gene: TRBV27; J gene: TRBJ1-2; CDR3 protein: CASSPRREDYGYTF; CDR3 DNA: TGTGCCAGCTCCCCCCGAAGGGAAGACTATGGCTACACCTTC
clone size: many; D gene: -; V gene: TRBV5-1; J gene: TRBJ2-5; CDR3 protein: CASSLDSPGNTQYF; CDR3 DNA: TGCGCCAGCAGCCTCGACAGCCCTGGGAATACCCAGTACTTC
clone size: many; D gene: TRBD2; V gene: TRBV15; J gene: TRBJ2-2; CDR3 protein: CATSKSGGTNTGELFF; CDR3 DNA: TGTGCCACCAGCAAAAGCGGGGGGACGAACACCGGGGAGCTGTTTTTT
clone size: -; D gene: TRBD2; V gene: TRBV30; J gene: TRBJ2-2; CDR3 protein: CAWLDWGGGELFF; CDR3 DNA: TGTGCCTGGTTGGACTGGGGAGGGGGGGAGCTGTTTTTT
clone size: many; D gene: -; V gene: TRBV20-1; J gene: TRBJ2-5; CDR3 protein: CSASRGGTQETQYF; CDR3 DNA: TGCAGTGCTAGTCGTGGCGGCACACAAGAGACCCAGTACTTC
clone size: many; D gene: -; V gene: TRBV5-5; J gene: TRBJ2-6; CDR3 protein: CASSPTVQGLVSGANVLTF; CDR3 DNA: TGTGCCAGCAGCCCGACCGTACAGGGTTTAGTTTCTGGGGCCAACGTCCTGACTTTC
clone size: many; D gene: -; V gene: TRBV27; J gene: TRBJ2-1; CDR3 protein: CASSLFSEYNEQFF; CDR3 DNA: TGTGCCAGCAGTTTATTCTCAGAATACAATGAGCAGTTCTTC
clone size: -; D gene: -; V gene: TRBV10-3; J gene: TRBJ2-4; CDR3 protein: CAISELSIIQYF; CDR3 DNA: TGTGCCATCAGTGAGCTTAGCATCATTCAGTACTTC
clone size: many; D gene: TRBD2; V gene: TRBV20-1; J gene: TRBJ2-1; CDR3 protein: CSASLLAGGAEQFF; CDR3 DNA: TGCAGTGCTAGTCTCCTAGCGGGGGGGGCTGAGCAGTTCTTC
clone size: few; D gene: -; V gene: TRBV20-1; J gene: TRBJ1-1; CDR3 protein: CSAPPWGAGSSLGEAFF; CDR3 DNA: TGCAGTGCTCCGCCCTGGGGGGCGGGGTCGTCATTAGGCGAAGCTTTCTTT
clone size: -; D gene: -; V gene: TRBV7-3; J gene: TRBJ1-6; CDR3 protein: CASSLEPRGGGLYNSPLHF; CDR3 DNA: TGTGCCAGCAGCTTAGAGCCACGCGGCGGGGGTCTGTATAATTCACCCCTCCACTTT
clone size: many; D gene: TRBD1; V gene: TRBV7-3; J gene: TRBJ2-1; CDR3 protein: CASSSTGRQGTPYNEQFF; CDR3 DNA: TGTGCCAGCAGCTCCACGGGGCGACAGGGGACCCCTTACAATGAGCAGTTCTTC
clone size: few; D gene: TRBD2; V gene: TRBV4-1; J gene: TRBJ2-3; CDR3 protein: CASSQDLAGGPDTQYF; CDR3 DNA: TGCGCCAGCAGCCAAGATCTAGCGGGGGGGCCAGATACGCAGTATTTT
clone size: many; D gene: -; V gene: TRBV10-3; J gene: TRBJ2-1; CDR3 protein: CAIKGLSDEQFF; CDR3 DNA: TGTGCCATCAAGGGTCTTAGCGATGAGCAGTTCTTC
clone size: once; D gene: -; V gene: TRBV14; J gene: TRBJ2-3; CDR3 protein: CASSQALGGPSTDTQYF; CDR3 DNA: TGTGCCAGCAGCCAAGCTTTAGGGGGGCCCAGCACAGATACGCAGTATTTT
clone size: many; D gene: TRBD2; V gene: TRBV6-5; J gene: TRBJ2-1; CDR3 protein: CASSLAGGPEFF; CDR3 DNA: TGTGCCAGCAGTCTAGCGGGGGGGCCGGAGTTCTTC
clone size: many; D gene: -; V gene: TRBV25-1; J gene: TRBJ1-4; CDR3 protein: CASSPFAGGGNEKLFF; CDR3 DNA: TGTGCCAGCAGTCCCTTTGCCGGCGGCGGCAATGAAAAACTGTTTTTT
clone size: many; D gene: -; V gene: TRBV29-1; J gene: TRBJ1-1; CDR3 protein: CSGKGPRNTEAFF; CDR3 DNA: TGCAGCGGGAAGGGACCGAGAAACACTGAAGCTTTCTTT
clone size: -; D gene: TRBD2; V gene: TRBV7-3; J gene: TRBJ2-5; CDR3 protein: CASSSQGRGASYNEQYF; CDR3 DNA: TGTGCCAGCAGCTCCCAGGGGCGGGGGGCCTCTTACAATGAGCAGTACTTC
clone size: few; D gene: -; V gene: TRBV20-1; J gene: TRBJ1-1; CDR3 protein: CSAEAGTTEAFF; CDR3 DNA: TGCAGTGCCGAAGCAGGGACGACTGAAGCTTTCTTT